These T cell receptor beta chains were read from a single sample in a study of regulatory T cells in long-lasting Graves disease. TCRdb re-derived calls from the multiplex PCR reads in MiXCR, one entry per CDR3 protein. The sample has about 470,000 distinct CDR3 sequences, just under 15% seen once. This sample also belongs to another study, concerning T cells in Graves' hyperthyroidism and ophthalmopathy.

The sample in question was peripheral blood mononuclear cells (PBMCs), obtained at new diagnosis, from a patient treated with antithyroid drugs. These TCRs come from a woman in her twenties or thirties with Graves disease. CDR3s leave out the opening cysteine and the closing phenylalanine or tryptophan.

TRBJ2-1 | TRBV20-1 | SARDLGTSGRNEQF
TRBJ2-7 | TRBV20-1 | SASGTSGKELYEQY
TRBJ1-1 | TRBV5-1 | ASSLVNRGNTEAF
TRBJ2-1 | TRBV18 | ASSPTSGLTSGAYNEQF
TRBJ2-3 | TRBV6-1 | ASRLPRQGLPTRDTQY
TRBJ2-6 | TRBV28 | ASSETGANVLT
TRBJ2-3 | TRBV6-2/TRBV6-3 | ASTGAGAADTQY
TRBJ1-1 | TRBV6-2/TRBV6-3 | ASSYSFTEAF
TRBJ1-2 | TRBV10-2 | ASRNKDKGNYGYT
TRBJ2-1 | TRBV11-2 | ASSPWDRNNEQF
TRBJ1-1 | TRBV29-1 | SVLGNTEAF
TRBJ2-5 | TRBV3-1 | ASAASWGRETQY
TRBJ1-4 | TRBV27 | ASSGIQSRSEKLF
TRBJ2-7 | TRBV10-3 | AISEGTEQY
TRBJ2-3 | TRBV5-1 | ASSFSSGPGTDTQY
TRBJ2-1 | TRBV11-1 | ASSLSGGRGDEQF
TRBJ2-7 | TRBV24-1 | ATSDTGQSYEQY
TRBJ2-2 | TRBV6-1 | ASSLDRAYDTGELF
TRBJ2-7 | TRBV2 | ASRGLAGTSYEQY
TRBJ1-1 | TRBV12-3/TRBV12-4 | ASSFKVAGGNEAF
TRBJ2-2 | TRBV5-1 | ASSLTGASGGITGELF
TRBJ2-7 | TRBV6-5 | ASSWDGSYEQY
TRBJ2-3 | TRBV6-4 | ASSETLTDTQY
TRBJ1-1 | TRBV5-6 | ASSLRGGAAF
TRBJ2-5 | TRBV13 | ASSQQGAPARQETQY
TRBJ1-2 | TRBV4-1 | ASSPLPHEIGYT